This T cell receptor beta chain stems from a study of blood T cell repertoires in COVID-19. Study-level background: Before being deemed recovered, Cohort 3 donors had two negative PCRs, clearance, or symptom resolution.

Clinical histories supplied by participants themselves formed the basis of cohort assignment. Trimming removed 2 bases at V and 3 bases at J, with 4 bases between. The CDR3 has 12 amino acids. Germline lookup yields CDR1 SNHLY and CDR2 FYNNEI. Sequencing was performed with immunoSEQ multiplex PCR; in TCRdb, only in-frame clones are kept and a portion is missing. The sample lists hundreds of thousands of clones; around nine tenths were seen once. Sequencing was carried out using PBMCs or T cells enriched from blood (not recorded which). The clonotype was recovered from a woman aged 55-69 years in a cohort exposed to, infected with or recovered from COVID-19 (not recorded which). The gene calls are TRBV2 and TRBJ1-1; no definite D call. The CDR3 DNA reads as TGTGCCAGCAGTGAACAGTACACTGAAGCTTTCTTT. Protein sequence: CASSEQYTEAFF.